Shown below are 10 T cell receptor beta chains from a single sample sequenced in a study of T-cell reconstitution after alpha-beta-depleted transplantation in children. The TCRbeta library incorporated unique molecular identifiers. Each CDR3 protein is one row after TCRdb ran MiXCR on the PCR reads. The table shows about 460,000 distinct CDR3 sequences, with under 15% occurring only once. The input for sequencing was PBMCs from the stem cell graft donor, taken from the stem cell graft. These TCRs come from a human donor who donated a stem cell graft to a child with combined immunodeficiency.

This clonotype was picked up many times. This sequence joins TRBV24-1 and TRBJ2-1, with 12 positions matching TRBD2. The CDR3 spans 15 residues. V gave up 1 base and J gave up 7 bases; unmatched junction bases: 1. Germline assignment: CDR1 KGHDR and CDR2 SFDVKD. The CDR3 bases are TGTGCCACCAGTGATTTAACTAGCGGGAGGAATGAGCAGTTCTTC. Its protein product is CATSDLTSGRNEQFF.

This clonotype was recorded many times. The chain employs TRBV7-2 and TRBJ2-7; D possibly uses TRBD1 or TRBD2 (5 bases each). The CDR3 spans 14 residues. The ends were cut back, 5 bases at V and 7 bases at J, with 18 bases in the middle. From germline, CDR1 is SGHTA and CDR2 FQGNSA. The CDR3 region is CASSPSGTSREQYF. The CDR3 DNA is TGTGCCAGCAGCCCATCAGGGACGTCTCGGGAGCAGTACTTC.

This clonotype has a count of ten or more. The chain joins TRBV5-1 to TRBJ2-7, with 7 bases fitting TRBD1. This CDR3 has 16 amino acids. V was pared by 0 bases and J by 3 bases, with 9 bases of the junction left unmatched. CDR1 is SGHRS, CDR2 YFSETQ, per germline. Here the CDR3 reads CASSLGPQGSNYEQYF. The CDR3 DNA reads TGCGCCAGCAGCTTGGGGCCACAGGGGTCCAACTACGAGCAGTACTTC.

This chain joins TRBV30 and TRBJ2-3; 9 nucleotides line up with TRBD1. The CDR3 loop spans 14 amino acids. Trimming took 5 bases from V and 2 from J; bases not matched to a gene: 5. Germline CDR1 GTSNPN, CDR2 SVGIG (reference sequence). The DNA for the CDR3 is TGTGCCTGGGGAACAGGGGGCGACACAGATACGCAGTATTTT. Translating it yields CAWGTGGDTDTQYF.

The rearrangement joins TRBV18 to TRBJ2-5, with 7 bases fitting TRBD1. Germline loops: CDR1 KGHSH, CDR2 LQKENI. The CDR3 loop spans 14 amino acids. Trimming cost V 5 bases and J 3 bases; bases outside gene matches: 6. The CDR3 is CASSSDRVKETQYF. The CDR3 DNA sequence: TGTGCCAGCTCATCCGACAGGGTTAAAGAGACCCAGTACTTC.

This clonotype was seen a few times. The CDR3 here is CSVEDPGGDSYNEQFF. For the CDR3, the DNA is TGCAGCGTTGAAGATCCTGGAGGGGACTCCTACAATGAGCAGTTCTTC. The chain combines TRBV29-1 with TRBJ2-1, with D perhaps matching TRBD2 (6 bases). Trimming removed 0 bases at V and 0 bases at J, with 12 bases between. Germline V gene lookup returns CDR1 SQVTM and CDR2 ANQGSEA. The CDR3 has 16 residues.

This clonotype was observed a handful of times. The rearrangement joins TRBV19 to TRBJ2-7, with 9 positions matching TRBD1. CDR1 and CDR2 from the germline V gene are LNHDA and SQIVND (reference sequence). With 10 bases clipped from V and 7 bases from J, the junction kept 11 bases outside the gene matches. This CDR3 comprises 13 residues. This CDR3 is CATSPGQGWEQYF. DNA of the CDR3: TGTGCCACCTCACCGGGACAGGGTTGGGAGCAGTACTTC.

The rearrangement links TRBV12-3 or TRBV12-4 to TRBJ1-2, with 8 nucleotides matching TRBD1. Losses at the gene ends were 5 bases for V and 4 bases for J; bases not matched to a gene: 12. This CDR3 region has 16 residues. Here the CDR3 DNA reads TGTGCCAGCAGTCCTAGGACAGGGTGGGGTTTCTATGGCTACACCTTC. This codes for CASSPRTGWGFYGYTF.

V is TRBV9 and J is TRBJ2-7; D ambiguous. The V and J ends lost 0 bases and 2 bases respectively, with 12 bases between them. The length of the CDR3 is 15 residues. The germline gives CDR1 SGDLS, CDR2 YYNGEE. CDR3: CASSVEPDRPYEQYF. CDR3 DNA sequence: TGTGCCAGCAGCGTAGAACCGGACCGTCCCTACGAGCAGTACTTC.

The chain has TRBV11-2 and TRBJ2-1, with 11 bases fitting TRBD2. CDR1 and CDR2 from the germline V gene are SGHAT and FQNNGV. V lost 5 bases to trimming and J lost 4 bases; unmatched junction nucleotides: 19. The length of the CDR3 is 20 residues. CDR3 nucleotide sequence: TGTGCCAGCAGCCCCCAAGCGGGACTAGCGGCCCGAGGGGGGTACAATGAGCAGTTCTTC. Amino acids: CASSPQAGLAARGGYNEQFF.